These 24 T cell receptor beta chains share one sample of origin, sequenced in a study of human T cells and chemical hapten exposure (dated by TCRdb to the early 2020s). Read against the paper, the sample's time point label means: patch test 1, 2 weeks after DPC sensitization. The sample's treatment or condition label, decoded: therapeutic diphenylcyclopropenone sensitization with weekly scalp DPC. The library came from RACE. Instrument on record: NextSeq 500. TCRdb ran its own pipeline on the public reads, namely fastp trimming at Q25 and MiXCR clone calling, and kept in-frame beta chains. Merged by CDR3 protein, the rows form single entries marked with the most common genes and DNA. Within this sample are roughly 200,000 distinct CDR3 sequences, with approximately 20% of them counted one time only. Approximately 6.4% of the sample is taken by the ten largest. The sequenced sample was whole blood, obtained in connection with sensitization to the hapten diphenylcyclopropenone (DPC). The receptor source for this set is a woman aged 45-60 years with alopecia areata. Some clones in this sample may be carry-over from other donors' samples.

This clonotype appeared a few times. The genes are TRBV2 and TRBJ1-6, with 8 positions matching TRBD1. The germline V gene has CDR1 SNHLY and CDR2 FYNNEI. The V segment lost 4 bases and the J segment 7 bases; nucleotides outside the gene matches: 3. The CDR3 sequence is 14 residues long. CDR3 bases: TGTGCCAGCAGTGCCGACAGGGGAAATTCACCCCTCCACTTT. It yields the protein CASSADRGNSPLHF. The full variable domain, completed using reference TRBV2 and TRBJ1-6, is EPEVTQTPSHQVTQMGQEVILRCVPISNHLYFYWYRQILGQKVEFLVSFYNNEISEKSEIFDDQFSVERPDGSNFTLKIRSTKLEDSAMYFCASSADRGNSPLHFGNGTRLTVT.

The chain uses TRBV5-5 and TRBJ1-4; D perhaps matches TRBD1 (5 bases). Germline V lookup: CDR1 SGHKS, CDR2 YYEKEE (reference sequence). CDR3 length: 14 amino acids. V shed 4 bases and J shed 2 bases, with 9 bases lying between them. The CDR3 DNA sequence: TGTGCCAGCAGCCTCAGGGCGACTAATGAAAAACTGTTTTTT. Protein product: CASSLRATNEKLFF.

The chain's CDR3 is CARTTTPGDWYEQYF. In nucleotides, the CDR3 is TGCGCCAGAACGACCACCCCAGGGGATTGGTACGAGCAGTACTTC. The chain carries TRBV10-1 and TRBJ2-7; D perhaps matches TRBD1 (6 bases). Germline values: CDR1 WNHNN, CDR2 SYGVQD (reference sequence). V lost 9 bases and J 4 bases, leaving 22 bases between the germline ends. This CDR3 has 15 amino acids.

The count of this clonotype is one. The V gene is TRBV18, the J gene TRBJ1-5; unclear D gene. Trimming left V 5 bases short and J 3 bases short, with 11 bases between. In germline, CDR1 is KGHSH, CDR2 LQKENI. CDR3 length equals 14 residues. CDR3 coding DNA: TGTGCCAGCTCAGAATTGGGTACCAATCAGCCCCAGCATTTT. Its protein is CASSELGTNQPQHF.

This clonotype has just a few counts. CDR3 coding DNA: TGTGCCAGCAGTTCTCCGGGACTAGCGGGGATTTCCTCTTTCACAGATACGCAGTATTTT. Its translation is CASSSPGLAGISSFTDTQYF. The rearrangement links TRBV9 to TRBJ2-3; 13 bases match TRBD2. Germline CDR1 reads SGDLS; CDR2 reads YYNGEE. This CDR3 has 20 amino acids. V shed 5 bases, J shed 2 bases, and the junction held 17 bases outside the gene matches.

This clonotype was seen a few times. The genes are TRBV5-1 and TRBJ2-1, with D unclear. Germline V gene lookup returns CDR1 SGHRS and CDR2 YFSETQ. V was pared by 4 bases and J by 3 bases, with 8 bases between. CDR3 length: 13 amino acids. DNA of the CDR3: TGCGCCAGCAGCATGGATAGCTACAATGAGCAGTTCTTC. It yields the protein CASSMDSYNEQFF.

This clonotype has just a few counts. The chain links TRBV10-2 to TRBJ2-1, with 10 bases aligning to TRBD2. In germline, CDR1 is WSHSY, CDR2 SAAADI. The V and J ends lost 5 bases and 15 bases, in that order; junction bases with no gene match: 7. CDR3 length equals 12 residues. The CDR3 sequence: CASSPLAGEWFF. In nucleotides, the CDR3 is TGCGCCAGCAGTCCTCTAGCGGGAGAGTGGTTCTTC.

The rearrangement uses TRBV20-1 and TRBJ1-2, with a tentative D call TRBD1 (5 bases). V lost 3 bases and J 3 bases, leaving 11 bases between the germline ends. The germline V gene has CDR1 DFQATT and CDR2 SNEGSKA (reference sequence). The CDR3 spans 13 residues. CDR3 DNA sequence: TGCAGTGCTAGGACAGCGAATGACTATGGCTACACCTTC. Encoded protein: CSARTANDYGYTF.

This clonotype was detected only a few times. This chain uses TRBV6-1 with TRBJ2-7; possible D gene TRBD2, 5 bases. Germline V gene data show CDR1 as MNHNS and CDR2 as SASEGT. V gave up 10 bases and J gave up 3 bases, with 25 bases separating them. The CDR3 covers 16 residues. CDR3 sequence reads: CATRKTRPGGIYEQYF. CDR3 DNA: TGTGCCACCAGGAAAACAAGGCCCGGAGGCATCTACGAGCAGTACTTC.

The rearrangement uses TRBV27 and TRBJ1-6; D is unclear. The germline gives CDR1 MNHEY, CDR2 SMNVEV (reference sequence). V lost 5 bases and J lost 8, with 7 bases in between. The CDR3 has 12 amino acids. The CDR3 nucleotides are TGTGCCAGCAGTCCTCTGGATTCACCCCTCCACTTT. This sequence encodes CASSPLDSPLHF.

This clonotype showed up just a few times. The chain combines TRBV24-1 with TRBJ2-3; D assignment may be TRBD1 or TRBD2 (6 bases each). CDR3 size: 15 residues. Deletions cut 4 bases from V and 0 bases from J, with 10 bases between. Germline lookup yields CDR1 KGHDR and CDR2 SFDVKD. In DNA, the CDR3 is TGTGCCACCAGTGAAAGGGGGGCTAGCACAGATACGCAGTATTTT. Amino acid sequence: CATSERGASTDTQYF.

This clonotype was seen ten or more times. This chain uses TRBV29-1 with TRBJ1-2; the match to TRBD1 covers 9 bases. CDR1 is SQVTM and CDR2 is ANQGSEA in the germline V gene. The CDR3 runs to 13 residues. With V trimmed by 2 bases and J by 5 bases, 3 bases remained unmatched. CDR3 coding DNA: TGCAGCGTTGAAACAGGGGGCGGGTATGGCTACACCTTC. It encodes CSVETGGGYGYTF.

This chain uses TRBV6-5 with TRBJ2-4; D might be TRBD1 (6 bases). Germline V gene data show CDR1 as MNHEY and CDR2 as SVGAGI. The CDR3 spans 15 residues. Between the trimmed V and J ends, which lost 5 bases and 1 base, there was a span of 12 bases. The CDR3: CASSRYREAKNIQYF. CDR3 nucleotides: TGTGCCAGCAGTAGGTACAGGGAGGCCAAAAACATTCAGTACTTC.

V gene TRBV15 combines with J gene TRBJ2-1; D may correspond to TRBD1 or TRBD2 (5 bases each). Germline assignment: CDR1 LNHNV and CDR2 YYDKDF (reference sequence). V lost 3 bases, J lost 8 bases, and 20 bases lay in between. The CDR3 consists of 16 residues. In DNA form, the CDR3 reads TGTGCCACCAGCAGCCTCCGGGACCCCGTAGGGGATGAGCAGTTCTTC. This sequence encodes CATSSLRDPVGDEQFF.

This clonotype was observed at least ten times. CDR3 sequence (DNA): TGCAGCGTGTTGGAGACCCTCAATCAGCCCCAGCATTTT. Protein sequence: CSVLETLNQPQHF. The chain uses TRBV29-1 and TRBJ1-5, with unresolved D. CDR1 and CDR2 (germline): SQVTM, ANQGSEA. The CDR3 consists of 13 residues. V was shortened by 6 bases and J by 3 bases, with 12 bases between the two germline ends.

The chain is built from TRBV11-2 and TRBJ1-2, with 11 bases matching TRBD1. CDR3 length: 16 residues. The germline V gene has CDR1 SGHAT and CDR2 FQNNGV. Trimming removed 1 base from V and 5 bases from J; junction bases left unmatched: 6. CDR3 DNA sequence: TGTGCCAGCAGCTTAGGGACAGGGGGCGCATTTTATGGCTACACCTTC. Translating it yields CASSLGTGGAFYGYTF.

The CDR3: CASGGGSREVNEQFF. The CDR3 nucleotides read TGTGCCAGCGGGGGGGGTTCGCGGGAGGTAAATGAGCAGTTCTTC. V and J are TRBV12-3 or TRBV12-4 and TRBJ2-1, with 8 bases lining up with TRBD2. The CDR3 runs 15 residues. The V gene end was trimmed by 8 bases and the J gene end by 7 bases; junction bases not matched to a gene: 13.

The chain couples TRBV4-2 to TRBJ2-5; 11 bases agree with TRBD2. The CDR3 length is 17 residues. Germline CDR1 LGHNA, CDR2 YNFKEQ. Unmatched junction bases numbered 5, after V lost 1 base and J lost 1 base. The CDR3 region has the DNA TGTGCCAGCAGCCAAGTAGCGGGAGGGCCGGGCCAAGAGACCCAGTACTTC. It codes for CASSQVAGGPGQETQYF.

V is TRBV12-3 or TRBV12-4 and J is TRBJ2-2, with D possibly called TRBD1 or TRBD2 (6 bases each). The CDR3 is 13 residues long. Trimming pared 3 bases from V and 6 bases from J, leaving 8 bases between. The CDR3 protein is CASSFRGPGELFF. DNA for the CDR3: TGTGCCAGCAGTTTCCGGGGGCCCGGGGAGCTGTTTTTT.

The chain joins TRBV2 to TRBJ1-4; 9 bases align to TRBD1. CDR3 length: 21 amino acids. V lost 6 bases, J lost 2 bases, and 22 bases stayed unmatched. The germline gives CDR1 SNHLY, CDR2 FYNNEI. This chain's CDR3 is CASSPTVSRTGDLRTNEKLFF. Here the CDR3 DNA reads TGTGCCAGCAGCCCAACGGTTTCCCGGACAGGGGACTTGAGGACTAATGAAAAACTGTTTTTT.

This chain joins TRBV29-1 and TRBJ2-7; D might be TRBD1 or TRBD2, each matching 5 bases. The CDR3 spans 13 residues. V gave up 0 bases and J gave up 2 bases, with 8 bases separating them. Germline lookup yields CDR1 SQVTM and CDR2 ANQGSEA. This CDR3 reads CSVEDSGPYEQYF. CDR3 nucleotides: TGCAGCGTTGAAGATTCGGGGCCCTACGAGCAGTACTTC.

The chain joins TRBV6-1 to TRBJ2-7; unclear D gene. V was trimmed by 4 bases and J by 2 bases, leaving 3 bases between them. CDR3 length equals 11 residues. Germline V CDR1 and CDR2: MNHNS, SASEGT. The CDR3 nucleotides read TGTGCCAGCAGTGGACCCTACGAGCAGTACTTC. Residues: CASSGPYEQYF.

This clonotype occurred many times. J is TRBJ2-4 and V is TRBV12-5; 7 nucleotides line up with TRBD2. J gave up 14 bases and V 3 bases, and 7 bases lay outside the gene matches. There are 12 residues in the CDR3. Germline loops: CDR1 LGHNT, CDR2 FRNRAP. The CDR3 spells CASGFETSVKYF. In nucleotides, the CDR3 is TGTGCTAGTGGTTTTGAAACTAGCGTTAAGTACTTC.

The V call is TRBV6-6, the J call TRBJ1-1; TRBD1 is a possible D gene (6 bases). V was shortened by 8 bases and J by 3 bases, with 16 bases between the two germline ends. Germline V gene data show CDR1 as MNHNY and CDR2 as SVGAGI (reference sequence). The CDR3 extends over 14 amino acids. CDR3 nucleotides: TGTGCCAGCGAAAACAGGGCTATGGACACTGAAGCTTTCTTT. It translates to CASENRAMDTEAFF.